This passage covers 16 T cell receptor beta chains from one sample sequenced in a study of T-cell memory formation after mild COVID-19. A single record per CDR3 protein comes from TCRdb applying MiXCR to the 5' RACE reads. The sample has under 450,000 distinct CDR3 sequences, 20% to 25% seen once. The sequenced sample was PBMCs or a T cell subset sorted from them (not recorded which). The receptors shown here come from an adult woman who had mild COVID-19 (a few samples of this study predate the infection). Cell type and time point are not known.

This clonotype came up a few times. The chain combines TRBV6-2 or TRBV6-3 with TRBJ2-1; 14 nucleotides agree with TRBD2. This CDR3 is built from 15 residues. V shed 10 bases and J 9 bases; nucleotides not matched to a gene: 11. The V gene's germline CDR1 is MNHEY and CDR2 SVGEGT. CDR3 sequence: CANGGLAGEVGEQFF. DNA of the CDR3: TGTGCCAACGGGGGACTAGCGGGAGAAGTGGGTGAGCAGTTCTTC.

This clonotype was seen a handful of times. The V call is TRBV9, the J call TRBJ1-3, with D unresolved. This CDR3 is 16 amino acids long. Deletions cut 3 bases from V and 0 bases from J, with 13 bases between. CDR1 is SGDLS and CDR2 is YYNGEE in the germline V gene. This chain's CDR3 is CASSALGEPSGNTIYF. The CDR3 DNA follows: TGTGCCAGCAGCGCCCTAGGAGAACCCTCTGGAAACACCATATATTTT.

The chain has TRBV2 and TRBJ1-5; no firm D call. The CDR3 is 16 residues long. Germline-derived CDR1 and CDR2 are SNHLY and FYNNEI. The germline V and J ends were trimmed by 1 base and 4 bases, with 14 bases remaining between them. The DNA for the CDR3 is TGTGCCAGCAGTGAAGGGTTAGCCGCCCCGAATCAGCCCCAGCATTTT. This translates into CASSEGLAAPNQPQHF.

The chain has TRBV14 and TRBJ1-2, with D unclear. Germline CDR1 reads SGHDN; CDR2 reads FVKESK. The length of the CDR3 is 16 residues. V lost 2 bases and J 2 bases, leaving 15 bases between the germline ends. The CDR3 loop reads CASSQIGVGRNYGYTF. In DNA form, the CDR3 reads TGTGCCAGCAGCCAAATCGGGGTTGGGCGGAACTATGGCTACACCTTC.

This clonotype was counted between two and nine times. V gene TRBV7-9 combines with J gene TRBJ1-2, with TRBD1 matching over 7 bases. The length of the CDR3 is 15 residues. Germline assignment: CDR1 SEHNR and CDR2 FQNEAQ (reference sequence). V lost 1 base, J lost 5 bases, and 7 bases stayed unmatched. The CDR3 spells CASSLGAGGQYGYTF. In DNA, the CDR3 is TGTGCCAGCAGCTTAGGGGCAGGGGGACAGTATGGCTACACCTTC.

The chain recombines TRBV20-1 with TRBJ1-2; the D is unclear. This CDR3 is 14 amino acids long. Germline V gene lookup returns CDR1 DFQATT and CDR2 SNEGSKA (reference sequence). V lost 1 base to trimming and J lost 4 bases, with 13 bases between them. The CDR3 nucleotides are TGCAGTGCTAGAGCCTCGAGTGTTTCCTATGGCTACACCTTC. This translates into CSARASSVSYGYTF.

The table lists this clonotype with many counts. The gene calls are TRBV20-1 and TRBJ1-1, with 7 bases aligning to TRBD1. The V and J ends lost 1 base and 0 bases, in that order; junction bases with no gene match: 8. CDR3 size: 16 residues. Germline values: CDR1 DFQATT, CDR2 SNEGSKA (reference sequence). CDR3 nucleotide sequence: TGCAGTGCTAGAGGGCCGGGCCAGGGGGTGAACACTGAAGCTTTCTTT. This translates into CSARGPGQGVNTEAFF.

The chain couples TRBV20-1 to TRBJ2-5; tentative D call: TRBD2 (6 bases). The CDR3 spans 13 residues. Trimming took 7 bases from V and 2 from J, leaving 14 bases between them. The germline V gene has CDR1 DFQATT and CDR2 SNEGSKA (reference sequence). CDR3 coding DNA: TGCAGTGTTCTGATGACTAGGCAAGAGACCCAGTACTTC. It is translated as CSVLMTRQETQYF.

Worth noting for this clonotype: The CDR3 does not end in the conserved phenylalanine or tryptophan, so this is likely a read error. In DNA form, the CDR3 reads TGTGCCATCAGTGCCCCGGGCCATCTATACGAGCAGTACTTA. Translation gives CAISAPGHLYEQYL. This chain uses TRBV10-3 with TRBJ2-7; D is undetermined. The CDR3 has 14 amino acids. Germline V gene sequence: CDR1 ENHRY, CDR2 SYGVKD. Trimming took 4 bases from V and 4 from J, leaving 14 bases between them.

The chain couples TRBV24-1 to TRBJ1-5; D is unresolved. The CDR3 is 13 amino acids. Germline V lookup: CDR1 KGHDR, CDR2 SFDVKD. The V end was cut by 1 base, the J end by 9 bases, with 9 bases between. The DNA of the CDR3 is TGTGCCACCAGTGATTTCGTGAATTCGCCCCAGCATTTT. This sequence encodes CATSDFVNSPQHF.

This clonotype appeared a few times. The chain combines TRBV2 with TRBJ2-1; 8 nucleotides match TRBD2. The length of the CDR3 is 15 residues. Trimming cost V 7 bases and J 4 bases; bases outside gene matches: 9. Germline V gene sequence: CDR1 SNHLY, CDR2 FYNNEI. The CDR3 bases are TGTGCCAGCAACAGCGGGGGAGGGCCTTACAATGAGCAGTTCTTC. Its protein product is CASNSGGGPYNEQFF.

The rearrangement joins TRBV29-1 to TRBJ2-3, with TRBD2 identical over 14 bases. V lost 4 bases, J lost 2 bases, and 2 bases stayed unmatched. Germline lookup yields CDR1 SQVTM and CDR2 ANQGSEA. The CDR3 is 15 residues long. The CDR3 region is CSVGLAGGTTDTQYF. CDR3 coding DNA: TGCAGCGTTGGACTAGCGGGGGGGACCACAGATACGCAGTATTTT.

This clonotype was counted at least ten times. This chain links TRBV10-3 with TRBJ2-3; D is unclear. Trimming took 2 bases from V and 4 from J, leaving 10 bases between them. The CDR3 covers 14 residues. Germline CDR1 ENHRY, CDR2 SYGVKD. The CDR3 nucleotides are TGTGCCATCAGTGAGCCATTAGCCGCAGATACGCAGTATTTT. This encodes CAISEPLAADTQYF.

This clonotype was counted a few times. The V gene is TRBV12-3 or TRBV12-4, the J gene TRBJ2-5, with 12 bases identical to TRBD2. The CDR3 consists of 15 residues. Germline trimming cut 6 bases from V and 4 bases from J; bases unmatched to any gene: 6. CDR3 in DNA: TGTGCCAGCAGAGAACAACTAGCGGGGGGAGAGACCCAGTACTTC. This translates into CASREQLAGGETQYF.

This clonotype was counted only a few times. The rearrangement links TRBV9 to TRBJ2-2; D uncertain. Germline CDR1 and CDR2: SGDLS and YYNGEE. This CDR3 comprises 15 residues. Trimming removed 0 bases from V and 1 base from J, with 7 bases in between. The CDR3, as DNA: TGTGCCAGCAGCGTAGGAACAGTGAACACCGGGGAGCTGTTTTTT. Its protein product is CASSVGTVNTGELFF.

This clonotype has a count of ten or more. The rearrangement links TRBV29-1 to TRBJ2-3; D might be TRBD2 (6 bases). CDR3 length: 15 amino acids. Germline V gene lookup returns CDR1 SQVTM and CDR2 ANQGSEA. V was trimmed by 4 bases and J by 0 bases, leaving 14 bases between them. This CDR3 is CSVAAGSQSTDTQYF. For the CDR3, the DNA is TGCAGCGTTGCGGCGGGGTCTCAGAGCACAGATACGCAGTATTTT.